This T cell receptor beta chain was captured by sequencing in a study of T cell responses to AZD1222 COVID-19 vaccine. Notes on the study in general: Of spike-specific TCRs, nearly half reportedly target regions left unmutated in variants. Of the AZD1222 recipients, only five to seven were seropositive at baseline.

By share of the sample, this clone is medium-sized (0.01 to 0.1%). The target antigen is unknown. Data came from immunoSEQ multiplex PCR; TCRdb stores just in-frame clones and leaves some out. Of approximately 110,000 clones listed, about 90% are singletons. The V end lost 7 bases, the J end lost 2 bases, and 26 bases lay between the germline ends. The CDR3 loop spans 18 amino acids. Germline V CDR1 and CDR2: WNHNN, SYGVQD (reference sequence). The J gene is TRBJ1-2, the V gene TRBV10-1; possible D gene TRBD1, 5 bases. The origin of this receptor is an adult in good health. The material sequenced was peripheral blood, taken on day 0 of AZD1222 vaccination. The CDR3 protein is CASTQLATAQVRNYGYTF. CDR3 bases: TGCGCCAGCACCCAATTAGCGACAGCGCAGGTAAGAAACTATGGCTACACCTTC.